Below, 16 T cell receptor beta chains from the same sample are listed, as sequenced in a study of T cell changes during pregnancy in multiple sclerosis (dated by TCRdb to the late 2010s). Libraries were made using the immunoSEQ multiplex PCR assay. TCRdb carries this immuneACCESS record with in-frame sequences only. Its versions omit some clonotypes, under half of them owing to an unresolved V gene in the studies checked, with the rest unexplained. This sample is represented by fewer than 100,000 clones; about 92% of them were singletons. The ten top clones hold 2.5% to 3% of the sample. Sample: peripheral blood, taken after pregnancy. These receptors all come from a female donor in good health, enrolled as a control in a pregnancy study.

CDR3 sequence (DNA): TGTGCCAGCAGCTCCATAGCGGGGAGTCACTACAATGAGCAGTTCTTC. It yields the protein CASSSIAGSHYNEQFF. The chain joins TRBV7-6 to TRBJ2-1; 8 bases map to TRBD2. Per germline, CDR1 SGHVS and CDR2 FNYEAQ. This CDR3 spans 16 amino acids. V lost 4 bases to trimming and J lost 3 bases; unmatched junction nucleotides: 8.

This clone appeared many times. The J gene is TRBJ1-2, the V gene TRBV6-1; tentatively, D is TRBD1 (5 bases). CDR3 size: 15 residues. The germline V gene encodes CDR1 MNHNS and CDR2 SASEGT. V lost 8 bases to trimming and J lost 6 bases, with 22 bases between them. CDR3 in DNA: TGTGCCAGCCAAAGTACTTCCGACAGTATGAATGGCTACACCTTC. Translation: CASQSTSDSMNGYTF.

The genes are TRBV2 and TRBJ2-3; 11 bases line up with TRBD2. The germline gives CDR1 SNHLY, CDR2 FYNNEI. With 4 bases clipped from V and 4 bases from J, the junction kept 4 bases outside the gene matches. CDR3 length: 15 residues. The CDR3 DNA follows: TGTGCCAGCAGTGTAGCGGGGGGGCCCCCAGATACGCAGTATTTT. Its translation: CASSVAGGPPDTQYF.

The CDR3 loop reads CASSQVNRQAEAFF. In DNA form, the CDR3 reads TGTGCCAGCAGCCAAGTAAACAGGCAGGCTGAAGCTTTCTTT. The rearrangement joins TRBV14 to TRBJ1-1; possible D gene TRBD1, 5 bases. Germline V CDR1 and CDR2: SGHDN, FVKESK. The CDR3 has 14 amino acids. Between the trimmed V and J ends, which lost 1 base and 6 bases, there was a span of 12 bases.

The chain is built from TRBV21-1 and TRBJ2-1; TRBD1 is the table's D call, not checked against the DNA. TRBV21-1 is a documented pseudogene. CDR3 length: 16 amino acids. The CDR3 region has the DNA TGTGCCAGCAGCAAAGCGGGGGACAGGAACCGCAATGAGCAGTTCTTC. It yields the protein CASSKAGDRNRNEQFF.

This clone came up once. The rearrangement joins TRBV5-6 to TRBJ2-4; no clear D gene. The germline V gene has CDR1 SGHDT and CDR2 YYEEEE. This CDR3 contains 14 residues. V gave up 0 bases and J gave up 0 bases, with 4 bases separating them. The CDR3 region is CASSLAGAKNIQYF. The CDR3 DNA reads as TGTGCCAGCAGCTTGGCCGGAGCCAAAAACATTCAGTACTTC.

The chain carries TRBV7-2 and TRBJ2-3; the D is unclear. V lost 3 bases and J 0 bases, leaving 13 bases between the germline ends. This CDR3 is built from 16 residues. From germline, CDR1 is SGHTA and CDR2 FQGNSA. The CDR3 sequence is CASSFKATRSTDTQYF. The CDR3 DNA reads as TGTGCCAGCAGCTTTAAAGCGACCCGTAGCACAGATACGCAGTATTTT.

V is TRBV11-2 and J is TRBJ2-1; 11 positions match TRBD2. The CDR3 has 18 residues. CDR1 and CDR2 from the germline V gene are SGHAT and FQNNGV. V shed 5 bases and J 4 bases; nucleotides not matched to a gene: 13. Written as DNA, the CDR3 is TGTGCCAGCAGCGCTTACCCCCCTAGCGGGAGGACTTACAATGAGCAGTTCTTC. Translation gives CASSAYPPSGRTYNEQFF. Drawing the rest from reference TRBV11-2 and TRBJ2-1, the complete variable domain is EAGVAQSPRYKIIEKRQSVAFWCNPISGHATLYWYQQILGQGPKLLIQFQNNGVVDDSQLPKDRFSAERLKGVDSTLKIQPAKLEDSAVYLCASSAYPPSGRTYNEQFFGPGTRLTVL.

By sample fraction, this clone is large (0.1 to 1%). This chain's CDR3 is CASSKGKGQPQHF. In DNA form, the CDR3 reads TGTGCCAGCAGCAAAGGGAAGGGGCAGCCCCAGCATTTT. The rearrangement links TRBV21-1 to TRBJ1-5; TRBD1, the table's D call, was not compared with the DNA. TRBV21-1 is tagged as a pseudogene. CDR3 length: 13 residues.

The gene calls are TRBV10-3 and TRBJ1-2, with 8 bases that match TRBD1. V shed 3 bases, J shed 5 bases, and the junction held 8 bases outside the gene matches. Germline V lookup: CDR1 ENHRY, CDR2 SYGVKD. This CDR3 has 15 residues. CDR3 DNA: TGTGCCATCAGTGACTCGGACAGGGAGATATATGGCTACACCTTC. Translation gives CAISDSDREIYGYTF.

This chain uses TRBV19 with TRBJ1-1, with 7 bases lining up with TRBD1. Looked up from germline, CDR1 is LNHDA and CDR2 is SQIVND (reference sequence). V trimming: 3 bases; J trimming: 4 bases; junction bases outside the gene matches: 2. The CDR3 runs 13 residues. CDR3 DNA: TGTGCCAGTAGTATGGGACAGAGCACTGAAGCTTTCTTT. Translating it yields CASSMGQSTEAFF.

This clone was counted only a few times. The V and J genes are TRBV30 and TRBJ2-1, with 9 positions matching TRBD1. J was trimmed by 5 bases and V by 2 bases; bases with no gene match: 10. CDR1 GTSNPN and CDR2 SVGIG come from the germline V gene (reference sequence). The CDR3 has 16 residues. The CDR3 protein is CAWSLSGDRANNEQFF. DNA for the CDR3: TGTGCCTGGAGTCTCTCCGGGGACAGGGCCAACAATGAGCAGTTCTTC.

This clone was seen just once. The rearrangement joins TRBV7-2 to TRBJ2-7; TRBD2 is a possible D gene (7 bases). This CDR3 has 15 amino acids. Trimming removed 5 bases from V and 0 bases from J, with 14 bases in between. Germline lookup yields CDR1 SGHTA and CDR2 FQGNSA. CDR3 sequence reads: CASSKEGGHSYEQYF. The CDR3, as DNA: TGTGCCAGCAGCAAGGAGGGGGGGCACTCCTACGAGCAGTACTTC.

About this clone itself: One end of the junction is discordant with germline, which a read error may explain. This rearrangement joins TRBV2 to TRBJ2-7, with 9 bases fitting TRBD2. Germline values: CDR1 SNHLY, CDR2 FYNNEI. The CDR3 length is 16 residues. The CDR3 DNA reads TGTGCCAGCAGTGATGCCGTGACTAGCGGTTACTACGAGCAGCACTTC. This encodes CASSDAVTSGYYEQHF.

The chain couples TRBV2 to TRBJ1-6; TRBD1 agrees at 8 bases. The V gene end was trimmed by 7 bases and the J gene end by 7 bases; junction bases not matched to a gene: 6. The CDR3 runs to 14 residues. Germline V CDR1 and CDR2: SNHLY, FYNNEI. CDR3 residues: CASKLRGPNSPLHF. CDR3 sequence (DNA): TGTGCCAGCAAACTCAGGGGGCCAAATTCACCCCTCCACTTT.

The genes are TRBV12-5 and TRBJ2-1, with a possible D match to TRBD2 (6 bases). This CDR3 is 16 amino acids long. With 1 base removed from V and 0 bases from J, the gap between germline ends came to 10 bases. CDR1 is LGHNT and CDR2 is FRNRAP in the germline V gene. The CDR3 here is CASGLGLGSSYNEQFF. For the CDR3, the DNA is TGTGCTAGTGGTTTGGGACTAGGAAGCTCCTACAATGAGCAGTTCTTC.